Each of the 31 T cell receptor beta chains below was sequenced from the same sample in a study of CD8 T cells in ankylosing spondylitis. MiXCR, applied by TCRdb to the 5' RACE reads, yields one record per CDR3 protein. The data show 30,000 to 40,000 distinct CDR3 sequences, about a tenth seen once. The source material was blood, either unsorted or a sorted T cell fraction (not recorded which). These receptors were taken from a male donor with ankylosing spondylitis or in good health (not recorded which).

This clonotype was picked up many times. The V call is TRBV5-1, the J call TRBJ1-6; no reliable D call. The CDR3 loop spans 15 amino acids. Trimming removed 0 bases from V and 7 bases from J, with 11 bases in between. CDR1 is SGHRS, CDR2 YFSETQ, per germline. The CDR3 sequence: CASSLVVESNSPLHF. In DNA, the CDR3 is TGCGCCAGCAGCTTGGTCGTCGAAAGCAATTCACCCCTCCACTTT.

The sample holds many counts of this clonotype. The chain links TRBV20-1 to TRBJ2-7, with TRBD2 matching over 14 bases. V lost 1 base to trimming and J lost 6 bases; unmatched junction nucleotides: 5. There are 15 residues in the CDR3. CDR1 DFQATT and CDR2 SNEGSKA come from the germline V gene (reference sequence). The CDR3 DNA sequence: TGCAGTGCTAGAGTGGGGACTAGCGGGAGAGGCGAGCAGTACTTC. Residues: CSARVGTSGRGEQYF.

The sample holds many counts of this clonotype. This chain connects TRBV18 to TRBJ1-6; 8 nucleotides line up with TRBD1. Unmatched junction bases numbered 6, after V lost 4 bases and J lost 7 bases. Germline CDR1 reads KGHSH; CDR2 reads LQKENI. The CDR3 has 15 amino acids. CDR3 sequence reads: CASSLPGQVNSPLHF. As DNA, the CDR3 is TGTGCCAGCTCACTACCGGGACAGGTGAATTCACCCCTCCACTTT. Based on the CDR3 plus reference TRBV18 and TRBJ1-6, the full variable domain is NAGVMQNPRHLVRRRGQEARLRCSPMKGHSHVYWYRQLPEEGLKFMVYLQKENIIDESGMPKERFSAEFPKEGPSILRIQQVVRGDSAAYFCASSLPGQVNSPLHFGNGTRLTVT.

This rearrangement joins TRBV5-1 to TRBJ1-1, with a tentative D call TRBD1 (6 bases). Germline CDR1 and CDR2: SGHRS and YFSETQ. V was cut by 0 bases and J by 7 bases, with 13 bases left in between. The CDR3 spans 14 residues. DNA of the CDR3: TGCGCCAGCAGCTTGGGGACAGTCAAAGGTGAAGCTTTCTTT. Translated: CASSLGTVKGEAFF.

This clonotype has ten or more counts. The rearrangement links TRBV20-1 to TRBJ2-1, with D unresolved. V lost 1 base and J lost 5, with 6 bases in between. The CDR3 is 12 amino acids. In germline, CDR1 is DFQATT, CDR2 SNEGSKA (reference sequence). Here the CDR3 reads CSARGLNNEQFF. CDR3 DNA: TGCAGTGCTAGAGGACTCAACAATGAGCAGTTCTTC.

This clonotype was found many times. This sequence joins TRBV20-1 and TRBJ1-5; D gene uncertain. CDR1 is DFQATT, CDR2 SNEGSKA, per germline (reference sequence). This CDR3 is 12 amino acids long. Trimming removed 0 bases from V and 6 bases from J, with 6 bases in between. In DNA form, the CDR3 reads TGCAGTGCTAGAGATCGAGGTCAGCCCCAGCATTTT. As protein: CSARDRGQPQHF.

The chain carries TRBV5-6 and TRBJ2-1, with TRBD1 as a possible D gene (5 bases). V gave up 4 bases and J gave up 6 bases, with 14 bases separating them. This CDR3 is 14 amino acids long. Germline CDR1 is SGHDT and CDR2 is YYEEEE. The CDR3: CASSPGTRGNEQFF. In DNA form, the CDR3 reads TGTGCCAGCAGCCCTGGCACAAGGGGCAATGAGCAGTTCTTC.

This clonotype was detected many times. J is TRBJ2-5 and V is TRBV6-5; a possible D gene is TRBD2 (5 bases). V was clipped by 2 bases and J by 5 bases, with 15 bases between them. CDR3 size: 15 residues. The germline V gene encodes CDR1 MNHEY and CDR2 SVGAGI. The chain's CDR3 is CASSYSGAQAETQYF. For the CDR3, the DNA is TGTGCCAGCAGTTACAGCGGTGCCCAAGCCGAGACCCAGTACTTC.

This clonotype was recorded at least ten times. The chain employs TRBV20-1 and TRBJ1-2; D is undetermined. V dropped 5 bases and J dropped 1 base, with 11 bases sitting between them. The CDR3 runs to 13 residues. Looked up from germline, CDR1 is DFQATT and CDR2 is SNEGSKA (reference sequence). The CDR3 sequence is CSAGSKVNYGYTF. The CDR3 region has the DNA TGCAGTGCTGGGTCGAAGGTTAACTATGGCTACACCTTC.

This clonotype was found a few times. CDR3 DNA: TGCAGTGCTCTAGACCGTCTTCGGGTTTACGAGCAGTACTTC. Its protein is CSALDRLRVYEQYF. The chain employs TRBV20-1 and TRBJ2-7; no clear D gene. The germline V gene has CDR1 DFQATT and CDR2 SNEGSKA (reference sequence). CDR3 size: 14 residues. V was clipped by 5 bases and J by 4 bases, with 18 bases between them.

This clonotype was detected only once. The chain carries TRBV30 and TRBJ1-2; D ambiguous. There are 13 residues in the CDR3. V lost 0 bases, J lost 0 bases, and 5 bases lay in between. Germline loops: CDR1 GTSNPN, CDR2 SVGIG (reference sequence). CDR3 DNA sequence: TGTGCCTGGAGTGTGGAAGCTAACTATGGCTACACCTTC. Translation gives CAWSVEANYGYTF.

This clonotype has ten or more counts. The DNA for the CDR3 is TGCAGTGCTTCCAGACAGGGAAGGTCCTACGAGCAGTACTTC. Its protein product is CSASRQGRSYEQYF. The chain is built from TRBV20-1 and TRBJ2-7; 7 nucleotides match TRBD1. The CDR3 covers 14 residues. CDR1 is DFQATT, CDR2 SNEGSKA, per germline (reference sequence). The junction had 8 bases not matched to a gene; V was cut back by 5 bases and J by 1 base.

The chain links TRBV6-1 to TRBJ1-2, with 9 bases identical to TRBD1. This CDR3 is 15 amino acids long. V was pared by 6 bases and J by 6 bases, with 11 bases of the junction left unmatched. Germline assignment: CDR1 MNHNS and CDR2 SASEGT. The CDR3 here is CASRGQGWSFDGYTF. The CDR3 coding sequence is TGTGCCAGCAGGGGACAGGGATGGTCTTTTGATGGCTACACCTTC.

Ten or more counts support this clonotype. V gene TRBV12-3 or TRBV12-4 combines with J gene TRBJ1-5; 9 bases fit TRBD1. CDR3 length equals 15 residues. The V and J ends lost 1 base and 6 bases, in that order; junction bases with no gene match: 4. CDR3 region: CASSLGQGESQPQHF. The DNA of the CDR3 is TGTGCCAGCAGTTTAGGACAGGGGGAGAGTCAGCCCCAGCATTTT.

Ten or more counts support this clonotype. The rearrangement links TRBV3-1 to TRBJ2-1; 8 bases map to TRBD1. CDR1 and CDR2 (germline): LGHDT, YNNKEL (reference sequence). V was pared by 4 bases and J by 9 bases, with 5 bases of the junction left unmatched. The CDR3 contains 13 residues. CDR3 coding DNA: TGTGCCAGCAGCCGACAGGGGTGGGCTGAGCAGTTCTTC. Its translation: CASSRQGWAEQFF.

This clonotype was seen ten or more times. This sequence joins TRBV6-1 and TRBJ2-5; D is possibly TRBD1 (7 bases). Germline CDR1 is MNHNS and CDR2 is SASEGT. The ends were cut back, 5 bases at V and 7 bases at J, with 23 bases in the middle. The CDR3 has 16 amino acids. The CDR3 DNA is TGTGCCAGCAGTCCGACTGGAGGGGGCACCAGGGGGACCCAGTACTTC. Translation gives CASSPTGGGTRGTQYF.

The gene calls are TRBV2 and TRBJ2-7, with D perhaps matching TRBD1 or TRBD2 (6 bases each). The CDR3 spans 13 residues. Germline CDR1 reads SNHLY; CDR2 reads FYNNEI. Trimming took off 6 bases at V and 1 base at J, with 10 bases between the two ends. As DNA, the CDR3 is TGTGCCAGCAGCGCGGGACAATCCTACGAGCAGTACTTC. Translated: CASSAGQSYEQYF.

This clonotype was counted between two and nine times. CDR3 bases: TGTGCCAGTAGTACCCTTACAGGGATGGCTAGCACAGATACGCAGTATTTT. Translation: CASSTLTGMASTDTQYF. The chain recombines TRBV19 with TRBJ2-3, with D perhaps matching TRBD1 (6 bases). The CDR3 runs 17 residues. The V end was cut by 4 bases, the J end by 0 bases, with 17 bases between. Per germline, CDR1 LNHDA and CDR2 SQIVND (reference sequence).

This clonotype was seen ten or more times. The V call is TRBV5-1, the J call TRBJ2-7; possibly TRBD1 for D (6 bases). The CDR3 is 13 amino acids. Germline V gene lookup returns CDR1 SGHRS and CDR2 YFSETQ. V was pared by 2 bases and J by 2 bases, with 8 bases between. The CDR3 DNA is TGCGCCAGCAGCTTCCAGGGGACCTACGAGCAGTACTTC. Residues: CASSFQGTYEQYF.

This chain's CDR3 is CASSLIVLVHEQYF. CDR3 sequence (DNA): TGTGCCAGCAGCTTAATCGTACTGGTGCACGAGCAGTACTTC. This chain links TRBV7-2 with TRBJ2-7; D unresolved. This CDR3 spans 14 amino acids. The V gene's germline CDR1 is SGHTA and CDR2 FQGNSA. The V end lost 2 bases, the J end lost 5 bases, and 13 bases lay between the germline ends.

This clonotype has a count of ten or more. The chain carries TRBV12-3 or TRBV12-4 and TRBJ1-6; possible D gene TRBD1, 5 bases. V was pared by 5 bases and J by 9 bases, with 14 bases between. This CDR3 has 14 residues. The CDR3 sequence: CASSPRGLSSPLHF. As DNA, the CDR3 is TGTGCCAGCAGTCCCCGGGGCCTATCTTCACCCCTCCACTTT.

This clonotype was detected only a few times. The chain is built from TRBV7-2 and TRBJ2-7; 10 nucleotides agree with TRBD1. The length of the CDR3 is 15 residues. Trimming cost V 5 bases and J 2 bases; bases outside gene matches: 6. Germline CDR1 is SGHTA and CDR2 is FQGNSA. The CDR3, as DNA: TGTGCCAGCAGCGTGGGGACAGGGGCGCCCTACGAGCAGTACTTC. Protein sequence: CASSVGTGAPYEQYF. Variable domain in full (rest from reference TRBV7-2 and TRBJ2-7): GAGVSQSPSNKVTEKGKDVELRCDPISGHTALYWYRQSLGQGLEFLIYFQGNSAPDKSGLPSDRFSAERTGGSVSTLTIQRTQQEDSAVYLCASSVGTGAPYEQYFGPGTRLTVT.

At least ten counts were recorded for this clonotype. The V gene is TRBV10-3, the J gene TRBJ2-3; 15 bases line up with TRBD2. The CDR3 has 18 residues. The junction had 9 bases not matched to a gene; V was cut back by 3 bases and J by 5 bases. The V gene's germline CDR1 is ENHRY and CDR2 SYGVKD. The CDR3 reads CAISDRSGLAGGEDTQYF. CDR3 sequence (DNA): TGTGCCATCAGTGATAGATCCGGACTAGCGGGAGGGGAAGATACGCAGTATTTT.

This clonotype has at least ten counts. This chain joins TRBV6-2 or TRBV6-3 and TRBJ2-6; D is uncertain. Per germline, CDR1 MNHEY and CDR2 SVGEGT. Trimming shortened V by 10 bases and J by 0 bases, and 16 bases separated the two germline ends. The CDR3 length is 16 residues. The CDR3 protein is CAIAGDWSSGANVLTF. The CDR3 DNA reads as TGTGCCATCGCAGGAGACTGGAGCTCTGGGGCCAACGTCCTGACTTTC.

This clonotype was detected many times. The rearrangement joins TRBV3-1 to TRBJ2-1; D not resolved. V lost 0 bases and J 8 bases, leaving 14 bases between the germline ends. The germline CDR1 and CDR2 sequences are LGHDT and YNNKEL (reference sequence). The CDR3 consists of 15 residues. The CDR3, as DNA: TGTGCCAGCAGCCAAGATCCCACCTTAAGGGATGAGCAGTTCTTC. Its translation: CASSQDPTLRDEQFF.

This clonotype has a count of ten or more. The V gene is TRBV19, the J gene TRBJ1-2; 7 positions match TRBD1. The CDR3 runs to 15 residues. V was clipped by 5 bases and J by 2 bases; unmatched bases: 8. Germline V CDR1 and CDR2: LNHDA, SQIVND (reference sequence). CDR3 in DNA: TGTGCCAGTAGTTCCGGGACAGACTACAACTATGGCTACACCTTC. It specifies CASSSGTDYNYGYTF.

In its sample, this clonotype was seen many times. The chain links TRBV12-3 or TRBV12-4 to TRBJ2-2, with D maybe TRBD2 (5 bases). This CDR3 is built from 17 residues. Trimming stripped 3 bases from V and 4 bases from J, with 18 bases between. CDR3 nucleotides: TGTGCCAGCAGTTTCCCCTCCAGCGGCAGACGCACCGGGGAGCTGTTTTTT. Encoded protein: CASSFPSSGRRTGELFF.

There are a few counts of this clonotype. This rearrangement joins TRBV6-2 or TRBV6-3 to TRBJ2-1; no reliable D call. The V gene's germline CDR1 is MNHEY and CDR2 SVGEGT. Trimming removed 5 bases from V and 0 bases from J, with 8 bases in between. This CDR3 spans 14 amino acids. The CDR3 DNA reads as TGTGCCAGCAGTCTAGACCCCTCCTACAATGAGCAGTTCTTC. Translated: CASSLDPSYNEQFF.

At least ten counts were recorded for this clonotype. V is TRBV29-1 and J is TRBJ1-2; no firm D call. The CDR3 is made up of 16 amino acids. The germline CDR1 and CDR2 sequences are SQVTM and ANQGSEA. The V end lost 3 bases, the J end lost 0 bases, and 17 bases lay between the germline ends. This chain's CDR3 is CSVDSPGASSNYGYTF. CDR3 in DNA: TGCAGCGTTGATTCCCCGGGCGCCTCTTCTAACTATGGCTACACCTTC.

This clonotype was detected many times. The rearrangement uses TRBV4-2 and TRBJ2-7; TRBD1 agrees at 7 bases. The CDR3 length is 14 residues. V shed 1 base and J 2 bases; nucleotides not matched to a gene: 2. The germline V gene has CDR1 LGHNA and CDR2 YNFKEQ. CDR3 DNA sequence: TGTGCCAGCAGCCAAGGACAGGGCACCTACGAGCAGTACTTC. Translating it yields CASSQGQGTYEQYF.

There are many counts of this clonotype. The V gene is TRBV6-1, the J gene TRBJ2-2, with D possibly being TRBD1 or TRBD2 (5 bases each). CDR3 size: 14 residues. V dropped 7 bases and J dropped 3 bases, with 12 bases sitting between them. CDR1 is MNHNS, CDR2 SASEGT, per germline. In DNA form, the CDR3 reads TGTGCCAGCAAAGGGACGGCCGACACCGGGGAGCTGTTTTTT. The encoded protein is CASKGTADTGELFF.